This passage covers 14 T cell receptor beta chains from one sample sequenced in a study of PD-1 blockade in classical Hodgkin lymphoma. Specified time point: cycle 4 day 1 (C4D1), after six to seven weeks of nivolumab. Patients all relapsed after autologous stem cell transplantation, and there was variation in brentuximab vedotin exposure. Negative magnetic selection isolated CD4+ T cells from thawed PBMCs. Using immunoSEQ multiplex PCR, the repertoire was profiled, and TCRdb retains in-frame clones only, with some absent. The top ten clones hold 0.95% to 1.5% of a sample with 20,000 to 25,000 clones, around 68% of them seen once. The sample here was CD4+ T cells from blood, taken before the fourth cycle of nivolumab. The receptors here all came from a human donor with classical Hodgkin lymphoma.

This sequence joins TRBV6-1 and TRBJ2-7; 8 bases are shared with TRBD2. The germline gives CDR1 MNHNS, CDR2 SASEGT. Trimming took 6 bases from V and 1 from J; bases not matched to a gene: 5. The CDR3 has 14 residues. CDR3 nucleotide sequence: TGTGCCAGCAGAATAGCGGGGACGTCCTACGAGCAGTACTTC. It yields the protein CASRIAGTSYEQYF.

The genes are TRBV4-3 and TRBJ1-4, with 8 bases fitting TRBD1. The germline CDR1 and CDR2 sequences are LGHNA and YSLEER. The CDR3 spans 15 residues. Trimming took 4 bases from V and 6 from J; bases not matched to a gene: 7. CDR3 DNA: TGCGCCAGCAGCCGCGACAGGGGAGGGCATGAAAAACTGTTTTTT. Amino acid sequence: CASSRDRGGHEKLFF.

CDR3 residues: CASSTQQSNQPQHF. The CDR3 DNA reads TGTGCCAGCAGTACTCAGCAGAGCAATCAGCCCCAGCATTTT. This sequence joins TRBV6-5 and TRBJ1-5, with D uncertain. CDR1 is MNHEY and CDR2 is SVGAGI in the germline V gene. The CDR3 sequence is 14 residues long. Trimming removed 5 bases from V and 1 base from J, with 9 bases in between.

The chain is built from TRBV7-2 and TRBJ2-5; D might be TRBD2 (5 bases). The V and J ends lost 1 base and 1 base respectively, with 10 bases between them. The CDR3 extends over 15 amino acids. CDR1 and CDR2 from the germline V gene are SGHTA and FQGNSA. The CDR3 protein is CASSLDGRVQETQYF. DNA for the CDR3: TGTGCCAGCAGCTTAGATGGGAGAGTCCAAGAGACCCAGTACTTC.

The CDR3 sequence: CASSFGGPIQETQYF. CDR3 bases: TGTGCCAGCAGCTTCGGGGGGCCCATTCAAGAGACCCAGTACTTC. This chain connects TRBV7-9 to TRBJ2-5, with D perhaps matching TRBD2 (7 bases). Trimming left V 3 bases short and J 2 bases short, with 13 bases between. CDR3 size: 15 residues. Germline lookup yields CDR1 SEHNR and CDR2 FQNEAQ (reference sequence).

V and J are TRBV13 and TRBJ2-2; a possible D gene is TRBD2 (5 bases). The CDR3 has 16 amino acids. V was cut by 5 bases and J by 9 bases, with 22 bases left in between. In germline, CDR1 is PRHDT, CDR2 FYEKMQ (reference sequence). The CDR3 DNA sequence: TGTGCCAGCAGCATAGTGACCGCCTCGAGGGCCCGGGAGCTGTTTTTT. It translates to CASSIVTASRARELFF.

V is TRBV18 and J is TRBJ1-1; TRBD1 matches 9 bases. Germline V lookup: CDR1 KGHSH, CDR2 LQKENI. Trimming cost V 2 bases and J 6 bases; bases outside gene matches: 10. This CDR3 spans 16 amino acids. The CDR3 DNA reads as TGTGCCAGCTCACCAACGGGACAGGGAATTTCTCCTGAAGCTTTCTTT. The encoded protein is CASSPTGQGISPEAFF.

This clone is labeled medium-sized (0.01 to 0.1%). The chain joins TRBV19 to TRBJ2-7; possibly TRBD1 for D (5 bases). The CDR3 is made up of 15 amino acids. Germline CDR1 and CDR2: LNHDA and SQIVND (reference sequence). V dropped 5 bases and J dropped 5 bases, with 19 bases sitting between them. CDR3 DNA: TGTGCCAGTAGTCCCAAATCTGCAGGACACCACGAGCAGTACTTC. It yields the protein CASSPKSAGHHEQYF.

V usage is TRBV7-2 and J usage is TRBJ1-2, with 9 bases that match TRBD1. CDR3 length equals 15 residues. The junction had 7 bases not matched to a gene; V was cut back by 4 bases and J by 4 bases. The germline CDR1 and CDR2 sequences are SGHTA and FQGNSA. For the CDR3, the DNA is TGTGCCAGCAGCTCGACAGGGGGTGCAATCTATGGCTACACCTTC. It yields the protein CASSSTGGAIYGYTF. Full variable domain (outside the CDR3, taken from reference TRBV7-2 and TRBJ1-2): GAGVSQSPSNKVTEKGKDVELRCDPISGHTALYWYRQSLGQGLEFLIYFQGNSAPDKSGLPSDRFSAERTGGSVSTLTIQRTQQEDSAVYLCASSSTGGAIYGYTFGSGTRLTVV.

The chain combines TRBV30 with TRBJ1-2; 10 bases align to TRBD1. In germline, CDR1 is GTSNPN, CDR2 SVGIG (reference sequence). With V trimmed by 4 bases and J by 3 bases, 5 bases remained unmatched. There are 14 residues in the CDR3. The CDR3 region has the DNA TGTGCCTGGACCTTGACAGGGGGCTACTATGGCTACACCTTC. Amino acid sequence: CAWTLTGGYYGYTF.

The chain has TRBV6-1 and TRBJ1-1; 7 bases line up with TRBD1. V lost 4 bases and J lost 1; bases outside the gene matches: 9. Germline CDR1 and CDR2: MNHNS and SASEGT. CDR3 length: 16 amino acids. In DNA form, the CDR3 reads TGTGCCAGCAGTGTAACCGGGCAGGGGGGGAACACTGAAGCTTTCTTT. Amino acid sequence: CASSVTGQGGNTEAFF.

The CDR3 DNA sequence: TGTGCCAGCAGTGGGGCTGGGGCCAACGTCCTGACTTTC. Its protein is CASSGAGANVLTF. V usage is TRBV9 and J usage is TRBJ2-6; no firm D call. The V gene lost 5 bases and the J gene lost 2 bases, with 5 bases spanning the gap. The CDR3 is made up of 13 amino acids. CDR1 and CDR2 from the germline V gene are SGDLS and YYNGEE.

The chain recombines TRBV5-5 with TRBJ2-5; D uncertain. CDR1 and CDR2 (germline): SGHKS, YYEKEE (reference sequence). The germline V and J ends were trimmed by 2 bases and 1 base, with 6 bases remaining between them. This CDR3 contains 13 residues. This CDR3 is CASSFTPQETQYF. CDR3 bases: TGTGCCAGCAGCTTCACACCCCAAGAGACCCAGTACTTC. Supplemented by reference TRBV5-5 and TRBJ2-5, the full variable domain reads DAGVTQSPTHLIKTRGQQVTLRCSPISGHKSVSWYQQVLGQGPQFIFQYYEKEERGRGNFPDRFSARQFPNYSSELNVNALLLGDSALYLCASSFTPQETQYFGPGTRLLVL.

This chain uses TRBV11-2 with TRBJ1-4, with D unresolved. V was shortened by 2 bases and J by 4 bases, with 8 bases between the two germline ends. This CDR3 is built from 14 residues. Germline V lookup: CDR1 SGHAT, CDR2 FQNNGV. In nucleotides, the CDR3 is TGTGCCAGCAGCTTACTTGGGCTTAATGAAAAACTGTTTTTT. Protein: CASSLLGLNEKLFF.